The rows below give T cell receptor beta chains drawn from one sample of a study of cytomegalovirus exposure and HLA in healthy donors. TCRdb's table, derived via immunoSEQ multiplex PCR, lists solely in-frame clones and lacks some. The sample consists of 100,000 to 150,000 clones, around 85% of them appearing once. Sequenced sample: PBMCs. All receptors derive from a woman in her twenties or thirties in good health and CMV-seronegative. CDR3s include the opening cysteine and the closing phenylalanine or tryptophan. A D gene is named only where the DNA matches it firmly. For some rows the clone size is stated as once, few or many, or as a class when expanded; others skip it.

clone_size,j_call,d_call,v_call,cdr3_aa,cdr3_nt
-,TRBJ1-6,-,TRBV5-1,CASSHRQANSYNSPLHF,TGCGCCAGCAGCCATCGACAGGCCAACTCCTATAATTCACCCCTCCACTTT
-,TRBJ2-1,TRBD1,TRBV11-2,CASSADRGDEQFF,TGTGCCAGCAGCGCGGACAGGGGAGATGAGCAGTTCTTC
once,TRBJ1-6,-,TRBV4-3,CASSQDPPGRLGQFTLHF,TGCGCCAGCAGCCAAGATCCCCCTGGTCGCCTTGGGCAATTTACCCTCCACTTT
-,TRBJ2-3,-,TRBV6-6,CASSYFGGDTDTQYF,TGTGCCAGCAGTTACTTCGGGGGAGACACAGATACGCAGTATTTT
-,TRBJ1-6,-,TRBV18,CASSPGRQEVKPLHF,TGTGCCAGCTCACCAGGGAGACAGGAGGTAAAACCCCTCCACTTT
-,TRBJ1-5,-,TRBV5-3,CARSLALGDQPQHF,TGTGCCAGAAGCTTGGCCCTAGGGGATCAGCCCCAGCATTTT
few,TRBJ2-7,-,TRBV20-1,CSAATQWEQYF,TGCAGTGCCGCGACTCAGTGGGAGCAGTACTTC
-,TRBJ2-5,TRBD2,TRBV13,CASSIRRLAGVQETQYF,TGTGCCAGCAGCATCCGCCGTCTAGCGGGGGTCCAAGAGACCCAGTACTTC
-,TRBJ2-3,TRBD1,TRBV5-8,CASSSRQGGTDTQYF,TGTGCCAGCAGTTCCCGGCAGGGGGGCACAGATACGCAGTATTTT
-,TRBJ2-2,-,TRBV2,CASTARPHGRGNTGELFF,TGTGCCAGCACGGCCAGGCCTCATGGGCGGGGGAACACCGGGGAGCTGTTTTTT
-,TRBJ2-7,TRBD1,TRBV6-5,CASSQTGGAYEQYF,TGTGCCAGCAGTCAAACAGGGGGCGCCTACGAGCAGTACTTC
-,TRBJ1-6,-,TRBV6-5,CASSSPGGVIHF,TGTGCCAGCAGTAGTCCCGGGGGGGTGATCCACTTT
once,TRBJ1-1,-,TRBV5-1,CASSEDREAFF,TGCGCCAGCAGCGAGGACAGAGAAGCTTTCTTT
-,TRBJ1-1,-,TRBV6-1,CASSPKWGVEAFF,TGTGCCAGCAGTCCGAAATGGGGAGTTGAAGCTTTCTTT
-,TRBJ2-1,TRBD1,TRBV14,CASSQLYRGRNEQFF,TGTGCCAGCAGCCAACTATACAGGGGGCGGAATGAGCAGTTCTTC
few,TRBJ2-7,-,TRBV6-1,CASSEPGERSYEQYF,TGTGCCAGCAGTGAACCAGGGGAGCGCTCCTACGAGCAGTACTTC
-,TRBJ2-2,TRBD2,TRBV9,CASSPEGTSGGFYAGELFF,TGTGCCAGCAGCCCGGAGGGGACTAGCGGGGGGTTTTATGCCGGGGAGCTGTTTTTT
-,TRBJ1-2,-,TRBV6-5,CASSNHREYSYGYTF,TGTGCCAGCAGTAACCACAGGGAGTATTCTTATGGCTACACCTTC
-,TRBJ2-3,TRBD2,TRBV13,CASSLGLAGGDTQYF,TGTGCCAGCAGCCTCGGACTAGCGGGGGGGGATACGCAGTATTTT
-,TRBJ2-3,TRBD2,TRBV2,CASSRGGASLFSSTDTQYF,TGTGCCAGCAGTCGCGGGGGGGCCAGCCTTTTCTCTAGCACAGATACGCAGTATTTT
-,TRBJ2-1,-,TRBV9,CASSVAGVGVYNEQFF,TGTGCCAGCAGCGTAGCTGGGGTCGGGGTCTACAATGAGCAGTTCTTC
once,TRBJ1-1,-,TRBV9,CASSVARDGQKAFF,TGTGCCAGCAGCGTAGCCCGAGATGGACAGAAAGCTTTCTTT
few,TRBJ1-2,TRBD1,TRBV18,CASSRTGERNYGYTF,TGTGCCAGCTCACGGACAGGGGAACGTAACTATGGCTACACCTTC
-,TRBJ2-5,-,TRBV15,CATSRDRRGLGTQYF,TGTGCCACCAGCAGAGATCGGCGGGGGCTGGGGACCCAGTACTTC
-,TRBJ1-5,-,TRBV5-6,CASSGRGSNQPQHF,TGTGCCAGCAGCGGGAGGGGGAGCAATCAGCCCCAGCATTTT
-,TRBJ2-7,TRBD2,TRBV5-1,CASSFGGVYEQYF,TGCGCCAGCAGCTTTGGGGGGGTCTACGAGCAGTACTTC
-,TRBJ2-7,-,TRBV6-1,CASMRTPAGSEQYF,TGTGCCAGCATGCGGACTCCTGCTGGGTCCGAGCAGTACTTC
-,TRBJ2-4,-,TRBV10-3,CAISDVGAKNIQYF,TGTGCCATCAGTGACGTCGGGGCCAAAAACATTCAGTACTTC
few,TRBJ2-2,-,TRBV9,CASSLNPGELFF,TGTGCCAGCAGCCTAAATCCCGGGGAGCTGTTTTTT
once,TRBJ2-7,-,TRBV6-5,CASSFKGLGAYEQYF,TGTGCCAGCAGTTTCAAGGGGTTAGGGGCCTACGAGCAGTACTTC
-,TRBJ2-1,TRBD2,TRBV27,CASSSGLVEQFF,TGTGCCAGCAGTTCCGGACTAGTTGAGCAGTTCTTC
-,TRBJ1-6,-,TRBV7-8,CASSPAGNSPLHF,TGTGCCAGCAGCCCCGCAGGCAATTCACCCCTCCACTTT
-,TRBJ1-3,-,TRBV5-1,CASSLAQPSGNTIYF,TGCGCCAGCAGCTTGGCACAACCCTCTGGAAACACCATATATTTT
few,TRBJ2-1,-,TRBV5-6,CASSFRAGAYNEQFF,TGTGCCAGCAGCTTTAGGGCGGGCGCCTACAATGAGCAGTTCTTC
-,TRBJ2-7,TRBD2,TRBV4-1,CASSQELRGALGYEQYF,TGCGCCAGCAGCCAAGAATTGCGGGGGGCCTTAGGTTACGAGCAGTACTTC
-,TRBJ2-7,TRBD1,TRBV13,CASSKDRGSYEQYF,TGTGCCAGCAGCAAGGACAGGGGATCCTACGAGCAGTACTTC